These 22 T cell receptor beta chains came from one sample sequenced in a study of blood T cell repertoires in COVID-19. Generated by immunoSEQ multiplex PCR, the TCRdb table keeps only in-frame clones and is missing some. This table has roughly 180,000 clones, around 85% appearing once. Input material: peripheral blood. Every receptor here comes from a woman in her sixties with acute or convalescent COVID-19.

This clone showed up just once. The chain links TRBV6-6 to TRBJ1-4; D might be TRBD1 (5 bases). There are 14 residues in the CDR3. V shed 0 bases and J shed 7 bases, with 9 bases lying between them. Germline V gives CDR1 MNHNY, CDR2 SVGAGI (reference sequence). The CDR3 nucleotides read TGTGCCAGCAGTTACTCGCGGGGGGGTGAAAAACTGTTTTTT. Amino acid sequence: CASSYSRGGEKLFF.

CDR3 sequence: CASSLGGTRSTGELFF. The CDR3 DNA sequence: TGTGCCAGCAGCTTAGGGGGGACTAGGAGCACCGGGGAGCTGTTTTTT. The chain combines TRBV11-3 with TRBJ2-2, with 8 positions matching TRBD2. In germline, CDR1 is SGHNT, CDR2 YENEEA. The length of the CDR3 is 16 residues. Trimming took 1 base from V and 4 from J; bases not matched to a gene: 5.

CDR3 coding DNA: TGTGCCAGCAGTTTACTAGCGGGAGGGCCTGAGCAGTTCTTC. This encodes CASSLLAGGPEQFF. V is TRBV27 and J is TRBJ2-1, with 12 positions matching TRBD2. The V gene end was trimmed by 2 bases and the J gene end by 9 bases; junction bases not matched to a gene: 2. The CDR3 spans 14 residues. Germline V lookup: CDR1 MNHEY, CDR2 SMNVEV (reference sequence).

The table lists this clone with a count of one. The CDR3 protein is CASSVRDYNEQFF. In nucleotides, the CDR3 is TGTGCCAGCAGCGTACGGGACTACAATGAGCAGTTCTTC. The chain joins TRBV7-2 to TRBJ2-1; possible D gene TRBD2, 5 bases. V shed 5 bases and J shed 3 bases, with 8 bases lying between them. The V gene's germline CDR1 is SGHTA and CDR2 FQGNSA. The CDR3 runs 13 residues.

The chain combines TRBV14 with TRBJ2-1, with 9 bases aligning to TRBD2. The CDR3 is made up of 16 amino acids. CDR1 is SGHDN and CDR2 is FVKESK in the germline V gene. Trimming cost V 4 bases and J 4 bases; bases outside gene matches: 8. CDR3 region: CASSLASSGAYNEQFF. In nucleotides, the CDR3 is TGTGCCAGCAGCCTCGCCTCTAGCGGGGCGTACAATGAGCAGTTCTTC.

The genes are TRBV7-9 and TRBJ2-2, with D uncertain. This CDR3 contains 18 residues. The germline V and J ends were trimmed by 0 bases and 5 bases, with 19 bases remaining between them. CDR1 and CDR2 from the germline V gene are SEHNR and FQNEAQ (reference sequence). CDR3 amino acids: CASSLARIAKSMTGELFF. CDR3 nucleotide sequence: TGTGCCAGCAGCTTAGCCCGAATAGCTAAGAGTATGACCGGGGAGCTGTTTTTT.

V gene TRBV5-1 combines with J gene TRBJ2-7; D perhaps matches TRBD2 (6 bases). Germline V gene sequence: CDR1 SGHRS, CDR2 YFSETQ. The V gene lost 5 bases and the J gene lost 3 bases, with 12 bases spanning the gap. The CDR3 totals 13 residues. CDR3 sequence: CASREGGDYEQYF. The CDR3, as DNA: TGCGCCAGCAGGGAGGGTGGAGACTACGAGCAGTACTTC.

This clone was seen ten or more times. The gene calls are TRBV6-5 and TRBJ1-5; D unclear. Trimming took off 11 bases at V and 0 bases at J, with 17 bases between the two ends. Per germline, CDR1 MNHEY and CDR2 SVGAGI. The CDR3 sequence is 15 residues long. The CDR3 reads CAVGVGQASNQPQHF. CDR3 bases: TGTGCCGTCGGGGTAGGTCAAGCTAGCAATCAGCCCCAGCATTTT.

The table lists this clone with a few counts. The rearrangement links TRBV9 to TRBJ1-3, with no clear D. Germline lookup yields CDR1 SGDLS and CDR2 YYNGEE. V dropped 3 bases and J dropped 0 bases, with 10 bases sitting between them. This CDR3 spans 15 amino acids. The DNA for the CDR3 is TGTGCCAGCAGCGCCTTTGGCCACTCTGGAAACACCATATATTTT. Amino acid sequence: CASSAFGHSGNTIYF. Looking up the rest from reference TRBV9 and TRBJ1-3 gives the full variable domain: DSGVTQTPKHLITATGQRVTLRCSPRSGDLSVYWYQQSLDQGLQFLIQYYNGEERAKGNILERFSAQQFPDLHSELNLSSLELGDSALYFCASSAFGHSGNTIYFGEGSWLTVV.

The CDR3: CASSHSGSNTGELFF. The CDR3 DNA is TGTGCCAGCAGCCATAGCGGCTCGAACACCGGGGAGCTGTTTTTT. The rearrangement joins TRBV7-9 to TRBJ2-2, with D possibly matching TRBD2 (6 bases). The germline V gene encodes CDR1 SEHNR and CDR2 FQNEAQ (reference sequence). Trimming shortened V by 5 bases and J by 0 bases, and 10 bases separated the two germline ends. The CDR3 length is 15 residues.

This clone was picked up a small number of times. V is TRBV5-4 and J is TRBJ1-2, with D possibly matching TRBD1 (5 bases). CDR3 length equals 18 residues. Trimming stripped 4 bases from V and 6 bases from J, with 28 bases between. Germline values: CDR1 SGHNT, CDR2 YYREEE (reference sequence). The CDR3 region is CASSLRSQGRLPVDGYTF. DNA of the CDR3: TGTGCCAGCAGCCTTCGAAGTCAGGGAAGGCTGCCCGTGGATGGCTACACCTTC.

CDR3 loop: CASSLDAGTSYNEQFF. CDR3 nucleotide sequence: TGCGCCAGCAGCTTGGACGCCGGGACTAGCTACAATGAGCAGTTCTTC. V gene TRBV5-1 combines with J gene TRBJ2-1; the match to TRBD2 covers 8 bases. V shed 0 bases, J shed 3 bases, and the junction held 5 bases outside the gene matches. Germline V lookup: CDR1 SGHRS, CDR2 YFSETQ. The CDR3 has 16 amino acids. Complete variable domain (other parts from reference TRBV5-1 and TRBJ2-1): KAGVTQTPRYLIKTRGQQVTLSCSPISGHRSVSWYQQTPGQGLQFLFEYFSETQRNKGNFPGRFSGRQFSNSRSEMNVSTLELGDSALYLCASSLDAGTSYNEQFFGPGTRLTVL.

CDR3 nucleotides: TGTGCCAGTACTATCGGGGGAGGGGTCACTGAAGCTTTCTTT. Translating it yields CASTIGGGVTEAFF. The chain recombines TRBV19 with TRBJ1-1; a possible D gene is TRBD1 (5 bases). CDR1 LNHDA and CDR2 SQIVND come from the germline V gene (reference sequence). The CDR3 has 14 residues. V was pared by 7 bases and J by 4 bases, with 16 bases between. The whole variable domain, remainder taken from reference TRBV19 and TRBJ1-1, is DGGITQSPKYLFRKEGQNVTLSCEQNLNHDAMYWYRQDPGQGLRLIYYSQIVNDFQKGDIAEGYSVSREKKESFPLTVTSAQKNPTAFYLCASTIGGGVTEAFFGQGTRLTVV.

The rearrangement uses TRBV6-1 and TRBJ2-7, with 12 bases identical to TRBD2. This CDR3 comprises 19 residues. Germline V gene sequence: CDR1 MNHNS, CDR2 SASEGT. Losses at the gene ends were 2 bases for V and 3 bases for J; bases not matched to a gene: 14. The CDR3 region is CASSERRGILAGGFYEQYV. The CDR3, as DNA: TGTGCCAGCAGTGAAAGACGGGGTATACTAGCGGGAGGCTTCTACGAGCAGTACGTC.

The chain joins TRBV19 to TRBJ1-6; no clear D gene. Trimming removed 7 bases at V and 7 bases at J, with 11 bases between. Germline V gene lookup returns CDR1 LNHDA and CDR2 SQIVND (reference sequence). The CDR3 extends over 13 amino acids. CDR3 DNA sequence: TGTGCCAGTAAATGGGGAGACAATTCACCCCTCCACTTT. It translates to CASKWGDNSPLHF. Full variable domain (missing parts from reference TRBV19 and TRBJ1-6): DGGITQSPKYLFRKEGQNVTLSCEQNLNHDAMYWYRQDPGQGLRLIYYSQIVNDFQKGDIAEGYSVSREKKESFPLTVTSAQKNPTAFYLCASKWGDNSPLHFGNGTRLTVT.

The chain couples TRBV28 to TRBJ1-3; possible D gene TRBD1, 6 bases. Trimming took off 3 bases at V and 4 bases at J, with 10 bases between the two ends. CDR1 and CDR2 from the germline V gene are MDHEN and SYDVKM. This CDR3 comprises 14 residues. The CDR3 sequence is CASSFAGVGNTIYF. The CDR3, as DNA: TGTGCCAGCAGTTTCGCAGGGGTCGGAAACACCATATATTTT.

This rearrangement joins TRBV5-1 to TRBJ2-1, with D tentatively TRBD1 (6 bases). The CDR3 spans 14 residues. From germline, CDR1 is SGHRS and CDR2 YFSETQ. V lost 2 bases to trimming and J lost 4 bases, with 10 bases between them. The CDR3 region is CASSFAQGYNEQFF. As DNA, the CDR3 is TGCGCCAGCAGCTTCGCACAGGGTTACAATGAGCAGTTCTTC.

This chain connects TRBV12-3 or TRBV12-4 to TRBJ2-5; D not certain. V dropped 3 bases and J dropped 7 bases, with 9 bases sitting between them. CDR3 size: 12 residues. The CDR3 region has the DNA TGTGCCAGCAGTTTTCTCGTTGTGACCCAGTACTTC. Its protein product is CASSFLVVTQYF.

V is TRBV4-1 and J is TRBJ2-2; tentative D call: TRBD2 (5 bases). The CDR3 covers 16 residues. CDR1 is MGHRA and CDR2 is YSYEKL in the germline V gene. The ends were cut back, 4 bases at V and 5 bases at J, with 17 bases in the middle. The CDR3 protein is CASSPTGLMKTGELFF. The CDR3 DNA reads TGCGCCAGCAGCCCTACTGGACTCATGAAAACCGGGGAGCTGTTTTTT.

The rearrangement links TRBV5-1 to TRBJ2-3, with TRBD1 identical over 10 bases. The V gene end was trimmed by 2 bases and the J gene end by 5 bases; junction bases not matched to a gene: 5. The CDR3 is 15 residues long. The germline gives CDR1 SGHRS, CDR2 YFSETQ. DNA of the CDR3: TGCGCCAGCAGCTTCCGGGACAGGGGTGAAGATACGCAGTATTTT. Its protein is CASSFRDRGEDTQYF.

As to this clone: The identical CDR3 is also encoded by other nucleotide sequences in the sample. The rearrangement links TRBV28 to TRBJ1-5; no definite D call. The CDR3 contains 12 residues. The V and J ends lost 3 bases and 3 bases respectively, with 3 bases between them. Germline V gives CDR1 MDHEN, CDR2 SYDVKM. The CDR3 DNA is TGTGCCAGCAGTTTCTCCAATCAGCCCCAGCATTTT. It specifies CASSFSNQPQHF.

The J gene is TRBJ1-6, the V gene TRBV27, with 9 nucleotides matching TRBD1. The CDR3 contains 15 residues. With V trimmed by 3 bases and J by 7 bases, 4 bases remained unmatched. Germline assignment: CDR1 MNHEY and CDR2 SMNVEV (reference sequence). This CDR3 reads CASSFSGTGNSPLHF. DNA of the CDR3: TGTGCCAGCAGTTTCTCCGGGACAGGGAATTCACCCCTCCACTTT.